The 8 T cell receptor beta chains given below trace back to one sample, sequenced in a study of cytomegalovirus exposure and HLA in healthy donors. The PCR employed 60 Vbeta primers together with 13 Jbeta primers. The data were produced by immunoSEQ multiplex PCR, yet TCRdb's version contains in-frame clones alone and is incomplete. In the table there are tens of thousands of clones, roughly 80% of which are singletons. Material: PBMCs. Source of these receptors: a woman aged 25 to 45 in good health and CMV-seropositive.

This chain links TRBV6-5 with TRBJ2-7; D not resolved. The CDR3 contains 14 residues. Germline-derived CDR1 and CDR2 are MNHEY and SVGAGI. Trimming cost V 2 bases and J 2 bases, with 10 bases left between them. This chain's CDR3 is CASSYTNIPYEQYF. Written as DNA, the CDR3 is TGTGCCAGCAGTTACACAAACATACCCTACGAGCAGTACTTC.

In nucleotides, the CDR3 is TGTGCCAGCAGGACCACAGGGATCTCCTACGAGCAGTACTTC. It encodes CASRTTGISYEQYF. The chain is built from TRBV6-1 and TRBJ2-7; possible D gene TRBD1, 6 bases. This CDR3 region has 14 residues. V was pared by 6 bases and J by 0 bases, with 12 bases between. Germline-derived CDR1 and CDR2 are MNHNS and SASEGT.

The sample holds a few counts of this clone. V usage is TRBV7-2 and J usage is TRBJ1-2; tentatively, D is TRBD1 (6 bases). CDR3 size: 16 residues. Deletions cut 4 bases from V and 5 bases from J, with 20 bases between. Germline V lookup: CDR1 SGHTA, CDR2 FQGNSA. The CDR3 loop reads CASSSDFYSGQYGYTF. The CDR3 nucleotides read TGTGCCAGCAGCTCCGACTTCTATTCAGGACAGTATGGCTACACCTTC.

CDR3 DNA sequence: TGTGCCTGGAGTGTACGGCGGACAGGGCCTTACGAGCAGTACTTC. As protein: CAWSVRRTGPYEQYF. The chain joins TRBV30 to TRBJ2-7, with 8 positions matching TRBD1. Losses at the gene ends were 0 bases for V and 4 bases for J; bases not matched to a gene: 8. Germline V gene lookup returns CDR1 GTSNPN and CDR2 SVGIG (reference sequence). The CDR3 is 15 residues long. Looking up the rest from reference TRBV30 and TRBJ2-7 gives the full variable domain: SQTIHQWPATLVQPVGSPLSLECTVEGTSNPNLYWYRQAAGRGLQLLFYSVGIGQISSEVPQNLSASRPQDRQFILSSKKLLLSDSGFYLCAWSVRRTGPYEQYFGPGTRLTVT.

This chain connects TRBV27 to TRBJ1-1; D might be TRBD1 (5 bases). Germline CDR1 and CDR2: MNHEY and SMNVEV (reference sequence). The V end was cut by 9 bases, the J end by 1 base, with 12 bases between. This CDR3 spans 13 amino acids. The CDR3 region is CASNPDRNTEAFF. The CDR3 DNA reads TGTGCCAGTAACCCTGACAGGAACACTGAAGCTTTCTTT.

The chain employs TRBV10-3 and TRBJ1-5; 8 bases line up with TRBD1. The CDR3 length is 11 residues. The J segment lost 12 bases and the V segment lost 8 bases, leaving 6 bases of the junction unmatched. Germline V gene data show CDR1 as ENHRY and CDR2 as SYGVKD. CDR3 loop: CAIGTGLNQHF. In DNA form, the CDR3 reads TGTGCCATCGGGACAGGTCTGAACCAGCATTTT.

The V call is TRBV28, the J call TRBJ2-7; the D gene is possibly TRBD1 (6 bases). V lost 1 base and J lost 9, with 19 bases in between. Germline V gives CDR1 MDHEN, CDR2 SYDVKM. This CDR3 has 15 amino acids. The CDR3 DNA is TGTGCCAGCAGTTTATCCCGCAGGGGTAATCGTGGGCAGTACTTC. Encoded protein: CASSLSRRGNRGQYF.

The rearrangement uses TRBV11-2 and TRBJ2-3; D is unresolved. The CDR3 extends over 12 amino acids. Deletions cut 1 base from V and 6 bases from J, with 5 bases between. Germline CDR1 is SGHAT and CDR2 is FQNNGV. In DNA, the CDR3 is TGTGCCAGCAGCTTAGGAGTGGATACGCAGTATTTT. This codes for CASSLGVDTQYF.